These T cell receptor beta chains were read from a single sample in a study of cytomegalovirus exposure and HLA in healthy donors. The repertoire was sequenced with immunoSEQ multiplex PCR; TCRdb's copy has only in-frame clones and lacks some. Of a few hundred thousand clones detected, almost 80% appear once; the ten largest clones hold around 1.8%. The source material was PBMCs. The source of these receptors is a man aged 18 to 30 in good health and CMV-seronegative. CDR3s leave out the opening cysteine and the closing phenylalanine or tryptophan. Each record gives: V gene, clone size, J gene, CDR3 protein. Clone size is shown for a subset of rows, as once, few, many or a class of expanded clone.

>TRBV7-2|.|TRBJ1-1
ASSPGVQNTEAF
>TRBV27|.|TRBJ1-1
ASRLTGANTEAF
>TRBV28|.|TRBJ1-5
ASFPGPGPQH
>TRBV2|once|TRBJ1-6
ASSEALRGNSPLH
>TRBV6-6|.|TRBJ1-2
ASSSNRGGGYT
>TRBV9|few|TRBJ1-1
ASSVDGHMNTEAF
>TRBV10-3|.|TRBJ2-3
AISRGLAGTDTQY
>TRBV30|.|TRBJ2-4
ACSNGTLKNIQY
>TRBV6-6|.|TRBJ1-1
ASGALSYRNTEAF
>TRBV29-1|.|TRBJ2-1
SVEHNVRSSYNEQF
>TRBV5-1|.|TRBJ2-3
ASSSVTSGGTDTQY
>TRBV27|.|TRBJ1-6
ASSPRWGQGDDSPLH
>TRBV7-9|.|TRBJ2-7
ASSLDAASYEQY
>TRBV7-8|.|TRBJ1-1
ASSFLPARNTEAF
>TRBV29-1|.|TRBJ2-2
SVVTSGNTGELF
>TRBV5-5|.|TRBJ1-2
ASRPGQGGSDYGYT
>TRBV14|.|TRBJ2-2
ASSPGWDTITGELF
>TRBV7-6|once|TRBJ2-7
ASSLGTGGFRSYEQY
>TRBV9|.|TRBJ2-5
ASSKTLAGGPQETQY
>TRBV27|.|TRBJ2-5
ASSFIAGGPGTQY
>TRBV19|.|TRBJ2-2
ASSISVFTGELF
>TRBV25-1|.|TRBJ2-5
ASSGDRVLEQY
>TRBV6-5|once|TRBJ2-7
ASSYSSTGGPHEQY
>TRBV30|.|TRBJ1-6
ARQGQGGYSPLH
>TRBV27|.|TRBJ2-7
ASSRLADYRQTYEQY
>TRBV6-1|.|TRBJ2-7
ASSEYGNTYEQY
>TRBV30|.|TRBJ2-7
AWGLGVGYEQY
>TRBV10-3|.|TRBJ1-1
AIRTGTDTEAF
>TRBV19|.|TRBJ1-4
ASSPRDRANEKLF
>TRBV5-4|.|TRBJ1-6
ASSLRGGDSPLH
>TRBV13|.|TRBJ1-2
ASSTEGRLSKKSDGYT
>TRBV4-3|.|TRBJ2-2
ASSQDQAITNTGELF
>TRBV10-1|few|TRBJ2-7
ASSEEGEDGYEQY
>TRBV7-9|.|TRBJ2-2
ASSPHKGGETGELF
>TRBV7-9|.|TRBJ1-2
SSSRVYYGYT
>TRBV28|.|TRBJ2-2
ASSLSPRPREPTRTGELF
>TRBV25-1|few|TRBJ2-1
ASSAGLAGEQF
>TRBV2|.|TRBJ2-5
ASSQGLAGGTQY
>TRBV18|few|TRBJ1-3
ASTAGVSSGNTIY
>TRBV5-1|.|.
ASSPGLEIYEQY
>TRBV19|.|TRBJ2-1
ASNGDPNEQF
>TRBV5-1|.|TRBJ2-2
ASSFSGTNTGELF
>TRBV28|.|TRBJ2-7
ASLDPWRGLYEQY
>TRBV25-1|.|TRBJ1-1
ASSVQGAWTEAF
>TRBV6-5|.|TRBJ2-2
ASSYSIGVDTGELF
>TRBV5-1|.|TRBJ2-1
ASSLASGGVYNEQF
>TRBV7-9|.|TRBJ1-1
ASSRTSSEAF